This T cell receptor (beta chain) is from a study of glioma-infiltrating T cells. This clonotype has a count of ten or more. TCR alpha and beta CDR3 regions were amplified from RNA using iRepertoire nested multiplex PCR. TCRdb re-called the multiplex PCR reads through MiXCR, storing one row per CDR3 protein. The sample includes about 9,200 distinct CDR3 sequences, under 65% of them seen just once. The length of the CDR3 is 17 residues. V trimming: 0 bases; J trimming: 3 bases; junction bases outside the gene matches: 9. Germline-derived CDR1 and CDR2 are SGHRS and YFSETQ. The source is a human donor with low-grade glioma or glioblastoma, undergoing nonglioma brain surgery, or in good health (not recorded which). The chain is built from TRBV5-1 and TRBJ2-1; 7 bases line up with TRBD1. The material sequenced was glioma tissue, nonneoplastic brain tissue, or PBMCs (not recorded which). The DNA of the CDR3 is TGCGCCAGCAGCTTGGCCCCGACAGGGATTAGCTACAATGAGCAGTTCTTC. Amino acid sequence: CASSLAPTGISYNEQFF.